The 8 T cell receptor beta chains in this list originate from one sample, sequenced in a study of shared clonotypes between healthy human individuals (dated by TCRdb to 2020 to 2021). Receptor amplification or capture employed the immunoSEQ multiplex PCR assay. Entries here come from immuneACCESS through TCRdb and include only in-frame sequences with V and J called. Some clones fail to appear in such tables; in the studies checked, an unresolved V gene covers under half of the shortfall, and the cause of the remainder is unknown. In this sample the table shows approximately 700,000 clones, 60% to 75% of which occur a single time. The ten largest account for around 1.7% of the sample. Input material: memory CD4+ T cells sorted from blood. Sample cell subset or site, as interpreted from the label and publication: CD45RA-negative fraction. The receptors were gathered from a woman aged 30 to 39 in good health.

The CDR3 here is CASSSTGGEKLFF. The CDR3 coding sequence is TGTGCCAGCAGTTCGACAGGGGGGGAAAAACTGTTTTTT. This chain uses TRBV6-5 with TRBJ1-4; TRBD1 matches at 9 bases. CDR3 size: 13 residues. Germline V gene lookup returns CDR1 MNHEY and CDR2 SVGAGI. The V segment lost 4 bases and the J segment 8 bases; nucleotides outside the gene matches: 2.

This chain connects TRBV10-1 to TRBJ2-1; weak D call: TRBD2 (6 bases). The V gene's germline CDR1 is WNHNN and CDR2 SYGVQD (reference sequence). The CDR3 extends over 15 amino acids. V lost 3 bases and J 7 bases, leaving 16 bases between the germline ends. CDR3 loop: CASSESGTGVNEQFF. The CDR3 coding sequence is TGCGCCAGCAGTGAATCCGGGACGGGAGTAAATGAGCAGTTCTTC.

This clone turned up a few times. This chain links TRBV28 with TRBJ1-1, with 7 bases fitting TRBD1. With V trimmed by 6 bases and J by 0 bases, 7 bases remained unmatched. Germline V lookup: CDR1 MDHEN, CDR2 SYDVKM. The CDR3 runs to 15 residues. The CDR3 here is CASRYTGVMNTEAFF. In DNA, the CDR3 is TGTGCCAGCAGATATACAGGGGTCATGAACACTGAAGCTTTCTTT.

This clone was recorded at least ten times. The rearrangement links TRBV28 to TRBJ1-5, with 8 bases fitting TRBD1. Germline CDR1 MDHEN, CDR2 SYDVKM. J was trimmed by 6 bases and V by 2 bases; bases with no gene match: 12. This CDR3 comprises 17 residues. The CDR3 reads CASSLLLLPGGVQPQHF. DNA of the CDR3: TGTGCCAGCAGTTTACTACTATTGCCAGGGGGCGTTCAGCCCCAGCATTTT.

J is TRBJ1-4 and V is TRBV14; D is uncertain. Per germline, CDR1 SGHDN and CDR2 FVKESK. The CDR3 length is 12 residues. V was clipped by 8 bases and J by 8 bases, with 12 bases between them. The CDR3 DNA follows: TGTGCCAGCCCCGGGAAGAGAGAAAAACTGTTTTTT. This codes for CASPGKREKLFF.

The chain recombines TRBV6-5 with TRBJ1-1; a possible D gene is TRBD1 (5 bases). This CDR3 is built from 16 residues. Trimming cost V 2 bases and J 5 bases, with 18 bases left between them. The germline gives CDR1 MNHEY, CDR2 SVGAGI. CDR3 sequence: CASSYLRGMRKTEAFF. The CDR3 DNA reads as TGTGCCAGCAGTTACCTTAGGGGTATGAGGAAAACTGAAGCTTTCTTT.

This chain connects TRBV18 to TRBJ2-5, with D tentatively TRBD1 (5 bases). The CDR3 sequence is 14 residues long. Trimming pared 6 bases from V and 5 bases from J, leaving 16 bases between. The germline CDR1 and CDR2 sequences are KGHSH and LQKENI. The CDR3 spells CASSPRVEMETQYF. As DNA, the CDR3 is TGTGCCAGCTCTCCCAGGGTGGAGATGGAGACCCAGTACTTC.

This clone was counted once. CDR3 in DNA: TGTGCCAGCAGCCGGACGACCGAGGGAAACACCATATATTTT. This gives the protein CASSRTTEGNTIYF. The chain employs TRBV7-8 and TRBJ1-3; D is ambiguous. V lost 5 bases to trimming and J lost 4 bases, with 12 bases between them. Per germline, CDR1 SGHVS and CDR2 FQNEAQ. This CDR3 contains 14 residues.